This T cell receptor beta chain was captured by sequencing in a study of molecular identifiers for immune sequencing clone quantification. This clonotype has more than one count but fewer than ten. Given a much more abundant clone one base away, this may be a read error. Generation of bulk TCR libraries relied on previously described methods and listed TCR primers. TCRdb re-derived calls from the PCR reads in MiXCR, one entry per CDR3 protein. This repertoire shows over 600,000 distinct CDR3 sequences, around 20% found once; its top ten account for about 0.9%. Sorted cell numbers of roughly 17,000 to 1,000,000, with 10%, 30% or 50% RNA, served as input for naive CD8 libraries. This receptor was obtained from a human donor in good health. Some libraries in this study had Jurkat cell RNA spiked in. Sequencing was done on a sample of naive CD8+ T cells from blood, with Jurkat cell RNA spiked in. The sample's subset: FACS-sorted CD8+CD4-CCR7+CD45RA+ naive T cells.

The CDR3 here is CASSLRQGALETQYF. CDR3 nucleotides: TGCGCCAGCAGCCTAAGACAGGGGGCGTTGGAGACCCAGTACTTC. This rearrangement joins TRBV5-1 to TRBJ2-5; 10 bases are a match to TRBD1. This CDR3 is 15 amino acids long. V shed 4 bases, J shed 5 bases, and the junction held 8 bases outside the gene matches. Germline V CDR1 and CDR2: SGHRS, YFSETQ.